This TCR beta chain comes out of a study of molecular identifiers for immune sequencing clone quantification. Study results and caveats: Same-barcode identical TCR molecules could make highly expanded clones look smaller than they are.

The table lists this clonotype with a few counts. Antigen specificity is unknown. Input for naive CD8 libraries was roughly 20,000 to 1,000,000 sorted cells; the RNA fraction used was 10%, 30% or 50%. The authors sorted naive CD8 T cells as CD8+CD4-CCR7+CD45RA+. TCRdb re-called the PCR reads with MiXCR, one entry per CDR3 protein. Here the sample spans roughly 630,000 distinct CDR3 sequences, about 25% being singletons. Sequencing was done on a sample of naive CD8+ T cells from blood, with Jurkat cell RNA spiked in. The subset: FACS-sorted CD8+CD4-CCR7+CD45RA+ naive T cells. The TCR comes from a human donor in good health. Some libraries in this study had Jurkat cell RNA spiked in.

The CDR3 bases are TGTGCCAGCAGCGACACGGAGAACTCCTACGAGCAGTACTTC. It yields the protein CASSDTENSYEQYF. This chain uses TRBV7-8 with TRBJ2-7; D remains unclear. CDR1 is SGHVS, CDR2 FQNEAQ, per germline. Trimming removed 5 bases at V and 0 bases at J, with 11 bases between. This CDR3 has 14 residues. The variable domain in full, with the rest retrieved from reference TRBV7-8 and TRBJ2-7, is GAGVSQSPRYKVAKRGQDVALRCDPISGHVSLFWYQQALGQGPEFLTYFQNEAQLDKSGLPSDRFFAERPEGSVSTLKIQRTQQEDSAVYLCASSDTENSYEQYFGPGTRLTVT.